This TCR beta chain derives from a study of OX40 agonist ivuxolimab in advanced cancers. On the study more broadly: Hepatocellular carcinoma, melanoma, renal cell or head and neck cancer was diagnosed in the dose-escalation patients. Partial response was recorded in three patients: one hepatocellular carcinoma and two cutaneous melanoma cases. Broader study findings: The study observed clonal expansion of CD4+ and CD8+ blood T cells by week 6 at 0.1 to 3.0 mg/kg. Nonresponders included some who also had low normalized T-cell clonal expansion.

There are 15 residues in the CDR3. The V end lost 0 bases, the J end lost 2 bases, and 10 bases lay between the germline ends. Germline V CDR1 and CDR2: SNHLY, FYNNEI. Comment on this clone: As yet, its antigen is unknown.

Measured with immunoSEQ multiplex PCR; TCRdb has only the in-frame clones, and not every one. The sample yields 45,000 to 65,000 clones, around 85% seen once. This specimen consisted of CD4+ or CD8+ T cells sorted from blood, obtained in a trial of the OX40 agonist ivuxolimab. V is TRBV2 and J is TRBJ2-5; D unclear. The receptor was derived from an adult with an advanced solid tumor such as melanoma, head and neck, liver or kidney cancer. The CDR3 is CASSEAIVGQETQYF. The CDR3 nucleotides read TGTGCCAGCAGTGAAGCCATAGTGGGGCAAGAGACCCAGTACTTC.